A selection of T cell receptor beta chains follows, all from one sample in a study of beta chain features in type 1 diabetes. Generated by immunoSEQ multiplex PCR, the TCRdb table keeps only in-frame clones and is missing some. The table shows hundreds of thousands of clones, with roughly 12% occurring only once. Material for sequencing was naive CD4+ T cells from blood. The receptors shown here come from a man younger than 35 in good health. Each CDR3 is given with its conserved first and last residue. A D gene is named only where the DNA matches it firmly. Size is omitted from some rows. Given values are once, few, many or a class for expanded clones.

CDR3 protein: CASSLGGLGAGANVLTF
CDR3 DNA: TGTGCCAGCAGCTTAGGAGGTCTGGGGGCCGGGGCCAACGTCCTGACTTTC
D gene: .
clone size: .
J gene: TRBJ2-6
V gene: TRBV11-3

CDR3 protein: CASSSIIQGAAFF
CDR3 DNA: TGTGCCAGCAGCTCAATAATACAGGGGGCAGCTTTCTTT
D gene: TRBD1
clone size: few
J gene: TRBJ1-1
V gene: TRBV7-2

CDR3 protein: CASSRTSGVADTQYF
CDR3 DNA: TGTGCCAGCAGCCGCACTAGCGGGGTTGCAGATACGCAGTATTTT
D gene: TRBD2
clone size: .
J gene: TRBJ2-3
V gene: TRBV9

CDR3 protein: CASSLDPSNNSPLHF
CDR3 DNA: TGCGCCAGCAGCTTGGACCCCTCTAATAATTCACCCCTCCACTTT
D gene: .
clone size: .
J gene: TRBJ1-6
V gene: TRBV5-1

CDR3 protein: CASSLTGGEQYF
CDR3 DNA: TGTGCCAGCAGTCTGACAGGGGGGGAGCAGTACTTC
D gene: TRBD1
clone size: .
J gene: TRBJ2-7
V gene: TRBV2

CDR3 protein: CASSYGGVNTEAFF
CDR3 DNA: TGTGCCAGCAGTTACGGGGGGGTGAACACTGAAGCTTTCTTT
D gene: .
clone size: .
J gene: TRBJ1-1
V gene: TRBV6-5

CDR3 protein: CASSAGLAGGLHNEQFF
CDR3 DNA: TGTGCCAGCAGCGCGGGACTAGCGGGAGGGCTCCACAATGAGCAGTTCTTC
D gene: TRBD2
clone size: .
J gene: TRBJ2-1
V gene: TRBV5-4

CDR3 protein: CASSPSTGYGYTF
CDR3 DNA: TGTGCCAGCTCACCTTCAACAGGGTATGGCTACACCTTC
D gene: .
clone size: few
J gene: TRBJ1-2
V gene: TRBV18

CDR3 protein: CASSLEPGSNEQFF
CDR3 DNA: TGTGCCAGCAGCTTAGAGCCGGGATCGAATGAGCAGTTCTTC
D gene: .
clone size: many
J gene: TRBJ2-1
V gene: TRBV7-9

CDR3 protein: CASSLNGPGNEQFF
CDR3 DNA: TGTGCCAGCAGCTTGAATGGGCCCGGCAATGAGCAGTTCTTC
D gene: .
clone size: .
J gene: TRBJ2-1
V gene: TRBV7-3

CDR3 protein: CAINQGLASNEQFF
CDR3 DNA: TGTGCCATCAACCAAGGACTAGCGAGTAATGAGCAGTTCTTC
D gene: TRBD2
clone size: .
J gene: TRBJ2-1
V gene: TRBV10-3

CDR3 protein: CASSRQGAAEAFF
CDR3 DNA: TGTGCCAGTAGTAGACAGGGGGCGGCTGAAGCTTTCTTT
D gene: TRBD1
clone size: .
J gene: TRBJ1-1
V gene: TRBV19

CDR3 protein: CASRVTGVNTEAFF
CDR3 DNA: TGTGCCAGCAGGGTAACAGGGGTGAACACTGAAGCTTTCTTT
D gene: TRBD1
clone size: .
J gene: TRBJ1-1
V gene: TRBV28

CDR3 protein: CASSEGTVNTEAFF
CDR3 DNA: TGTGCCAGCAGCGAGGGGACAGTGAACACTGAAGCTTTCTTT
D gene: TRBD1
clone size: few
J gene: TRBJ1-1
V gene: TRBV7-2

CDR3 protein: CASSWGPGGAEVGELFF
CDR3 DNA: TGTGCCAGCAGCTGGGGACCTGGGGGCGCTGAAGTAGGGGAGCTGTTTTTT
D gene: .
clone size: few
J gene: TRBJ2-2
V gene: TRBV7-7

CDR3 protein: CATSMDGRVRFDNEQFF
CDR3 DNA: TGTGCCACCTCCATGGACGGGAGGGTCCGATTTGACAATGAGCAGTTCTTC
D gene: TRBD2
clone size: .
J gene: TRBJ2-1
V gene: TRBV15

CDR3 protein: CASSPRAGGPGELFF
CDR3 DNA: TGTGCCAGCAGCCCCCGGGCCGGAGGGCCCGGGGAGCTGTTTTTT
D gene: .
clone size: .
J gene: TRBJ2-2
V gene: TRBV9

CDR3 protein: CASSSRGGETQYF
CDR3 DNA: TGTGCCAGCAGTTCTAGAGGGGGAGAGACCCAGTACTTC
D gene: .
clone size: .
J gene: TRBJ2-5
V gene: TRBV27

CDR3 protein: CASRGQGGYTF
CDR3 DNA: TGTGCCAGCAGGGGACAGGGTGGCTACACCTTC
D gene: TRBD1
clone size: .
J gene: TRBJ1-2
V gene: TRBV6-5

CDR3 protein: CASSKFSALTGVQETQYF
CDR3 DNA: TGTGCCAGCAGCAAATTCTCCGCACTCACAGGGGTGCAAGAGACCCAGTACTTC
D gene: .
clone size: .
J gene: TRBJ2-5
V gene: TRBV21-1

CDR3 protein: CASSRREGADSYEQYF
CDR3 DNA: TGTGCCAGCAGCCGACGGGAGGGAGCGGACTCCTACGAGCAGTACTTC
D gene: TRBD2
clone size: .
J gene: TRBJ2-7
V gene: TRBV4-2

CDR3 protein: CASSVRGRGAYGYTF
CDR3 DNA: TGTGCCAGCAGCGTCCGGGGCCGCGGGGCCTATGGCTACACCTTC
D gene: .
clone size: few
J gene: TRBJ1-2
V gene: TRBV9

CDR3 protein: CASSVGIGGTEAFF
CDR3 DNA: TGTGCCAGCAGCGTAGGGATTGGAGGCACTGAAGCTTTCTTT
D gene: .
clone size: few
J gene: TRBJ1-1
V gene: TRBV9

CDR3 protein: CASSPGGSTGELFF
CDR3 DNA: TGTGCCAGCAGTCCCGGGGGGTCCACCGGGGAGCTGTTTTTT
D gene: TRBD2
clone size: few
J gene: TRBJ2-2
V gene: TRBV6-6

CDR3 protein: CASSKVITGDYGYTF
CDR3 DNA: TGTGCCAGCAGCAAAGTGATAACAGGGGACTATGGCTACACCTTC
D gene: .
clone size: .
J gene: TRBJ1-2
V gene: TRBV21-1

CDR3 protein: CASSLANYNEQFF
CDR3 DNA: TGTGCCAGCAGCTTAGCTAACTACAATGAGCAGTTCTTC
D gene: .
clone size: few
J gene: TRBJ2-1
V gene: TRBV7-2

CDR3 protein: CASSPPVGTGGAETQYF
CDR3 DNA: TGTGCCAGCTCACCACCGGTCGGGACAGGGGGCGCGGAGACCCAGTACTTC
D gene: TRBD1
clone size: few
J gene: TRBJ2-5
V gene: TRBV18

CDR3 protein: CASSPGTANYGYTF
CDR3 DNA: TGTGCCAGCTCGCCAGGGACAGCTAACTATGGCTACACCTTC
D gene: TRBD1
clone size: .
J gene: TRBJ1-2
V gene: TRBV18

CDR3 protein: CASAKNTEAFF
CDR3 DNA: TGTGCCAGCGCGAAGAACACTGAAGCTTTCTTT
D gene: .
clone size: .
J gene: TRBJ1-1
V gene: TRBV5-6

CDR3 protein: CASSLLVQGDGYTF
CDR3 DNA: TGTGCCAGCAGCTTGTTGGTCCAGGGGGATGGCTACACCTTC
D gene: TRBD1
clone size: .
J gene: TRBJ1-2
V gene: TRBV7-2

CDR3 protein: CATSGGQNSYNEQFF
CDR3 DNA: TGTGCCACCAGTGGGGGACAGAACTCCTACAATGAGCAGTTCTTC
D gene: TRBD1
clone size: .
J gene: TRBJ2-1
V gene: TRBV15

CDR3 protein: CASSKNLDRFSNQPQHF
CDR3 DNA: TGTGCCAGTAGTAAAAATCTAGACAGATTTAGCAATCAGCCCCAGCATTTT
D gene: .
clone size: few
J gene: TRBJ1-5
V gene: TRBV19